The 10 T cell receptor beta chains given below trace back to one sample, sequenced in a study of cytomegalovirus exposure and HLA in healthy donors. A multiplex PCR was run with 60 Vbeta primers and 13 Jbeta primers. The protocol was immunoSEQ multiplex PCR, while the TCRdb copy is restricted to in-frame clones and leaves out a portion. The sample shows more than 90,000 clones, under 90% of them seen only once. The material sequenced was PBMCs. These receptors were obtained from a woman aged 70-85 years in good health and CMV-seropositive.

The rearrangement uses TRBV4-3 and TRBJ1-5; unclear D gene. Looked up from germline, CDR1 is LGHNA and CDR2 is YSLEER. CDR3 length: 15 residues. Trimming took off 0 bases at V and 5 bases at J, with 11 bases between the two ends. CDR3 sequence reads: CASSQEARKDQPQHF. The CDR3 coding sequence is TGCGCCAGCAGCCAAGAGGCCAGAAAAGATCAGCCCCAGCATTTT.

V gene TRBV29-1 combines with J gene TRBJ2-3; no reliable D call. The CDR3 is 11 residues long. The germline gives CDR1 SQVTM, CDR2 ANQGSEA. The V and J ends lost 2 bases and 7 bases respectively, with 7 bases between them. In DNA, the CDR3 is TGCAGCGTTGAAAGTGAGAATACGCAGTATTTT. Translation gives CSVESENTQYF.

This clone was seen once. The rearrangement uses TRBV7-3 and TRBJ2-3; 7 bases agree with TRBD2. Germline trimming cut 4 bases from V and 2 bases from J; bases unmatched to any gene: 6. The CDR3 consists of 15 residues. Germline CDR1 SGHTA, CDR2 FQGTGA. CDR3 sequence: CASSSMGGSTDTQYF. CDR3 DNA: TGTGCCAGCAGCTCTATGGGGGGGTCCACAGATACGCAGTATTTT.

The rearrangement joins TRBV10-3 to TRBJ1-4, with a possible D match to TRBD1 (6 bases). This CDR3 is built from 15 residues. Germline CDR1 and CDR2: ENHRY and SYGVKD. V was cut by 11 bases and J by 0 bases, with 16 bases left in between. The CDR3 region is CAARYRAATNEKLFF. The CDR3 DNA reads TGTGCCGCTCGTTACAGGGCAGCAACTAATGAAAAACTGTTTTTT.

This clone showed up just a few times. The chain employs TRBV2 and TRBJ1-6; D ambiguous. Trimming took off 6 bases at V and 11 bases at J, with 23 bases between the two ends. Germline CDR1 and CDR2: SNHLY and FYNNEI. The CDR3 has 16 residues. Written as DNA, the CDR3 is TGTGCCAGCAGGGAAAGGGAGACACTTCGAGGGACACCCCTCCACTTT. Its protein is CASRERETLRGTPLHF.

The table lists this clone with a few counts. This chain uses TRBV5-6 with TRBJ2-7, with D unclear. The CDR3 contains 16 residues. Trimming stripped 1 base from V and 7 bases from J, with 21 bases between. The germline CDR1 and CDR2 sequences are SGHDT and YYEEEE. Here the CDR3 DNA reads TGTGCCAGCAGCTTGATAGAGGTCGAGTTCGGTGGTGAGCAGTACTTC. Protein sequence: CASSLIEVEFGGEQYF. The whole variable domain, remainder taken from reference TRBV5-6 and TRBJ2-7, is DAGVTQSPTHLIKTRGQQVTLRCSPKSGHDTVSWYQQALGQGPQFIFQYYEEEERQRGNFPDRFSGHQFPNYSSELNVNALLLGDSALYLCASSLIEVEFGGEQYFGPGTRLTVT.

This chain links TRBV25-1 with TRBJ2-2, with D maybe TRBD2 (6 bases). V was shortened by 6 bases and J by 2 bases, with 13 bases between the two germline ends. This CDR3 is 15 amino acids long. Per germline, CDR1 MGHDK and CDR2 SYGVNS. In DNA form, the CDR3 reads TGTGCCAGCAGGCAGGGAGGAGCTAACACCGGGGAGCTGTTTTTT. It yields the protein CASRQGGANTGELFF.

The CDR3 DNA sequence: TGCGCCAGCAGCCAAGACAGGGGAAGAGAGGGCTACACCTTC. Residues: CASSQDRGREGYTF. The chain couples TRBV4-3 to TRBJ1-2, with a tentative D call TRBD1 (6 bases). Trimming cost V 0 bases and J 8 bases, with 13 bases left between them. Germline lookup yields CDR1 LGHNA and CDR2 YSLEER. This CDR3 has 14 amino acids.

This clone was observed a single time. The chain joins TRBV4-2 to TRBJ2-1; tentative D call: TRBD2 (6 bases). V shed 4 bases and J shed 2 bases, with 15 bases lying between them. CDR3 length: 16 residues. Looked up from germline, CDR1 is LGHNA and CDR2 is YNFKEQ. The CDR3 spells CASSPAGTPTYNEQFF. For the CDR3, the DNA is TGTGCCAGCAGCCCCGCGGGGACTCCCACCTACAATGAGCAGTTCTTC.

The table lists this clone with a count of one. The CDR3 nucleotides read TGTGCCAGCAGCTTAGCGGGACAATTCGGGGATACGCAGTATTTT. Translating it yields CASSLAGQFGDTQYF. This rearrangement joins TRBV13 to TRBJ2-3, with a possible D match to TRBD1 (6 bases). V lost 1 base, J lost 6 bases, and 14 bases lay in between. Germline lookup yields CDR1 PRHDT and CDR2 FYEKMQ (reference sequence). The CDR3 contains 15 residues.